This entry describes one T cell receptor (beta chain). This specimen comes from a study of PD-L1 blockade in urothelial cancer. Study overall: Samples of blood were analyzed 3 weeks (second dose) and 6 weeks after treatment start. Median T cell yield per blood sample was some 140,000 cells.

The length of the CDR3 is 13 residues. Documented time point: pretreatment peripheral blood. Pretreatment and on-treatment samples were taken, numbering 1 to 8 per patient. Into every PCR, synthetic TCR analog templates were spiked. Using immunoSEQ multiplex PCR, the repertoire was profiled, and TCRdb retains in-frame clones only, with some absent. This table holds 85,000 to 100,000 clones, roughly 84% found once. The material was PBMCs, obtained around atezolizumab (anti-PD-L1) treatment. V gene TRBV21-1 combines with J gene TRBJ2-7; the table calls TRBD1, which could not be checked here. TRBV21-1 has pseudogene status. The TCR was taken from a man aged 55 to 70 with urothelial cancer. This chain's CDR3 is CASGSGQSYEQYF. In DNA form, the CDR3 reads TGTGCCAGCGGATCGGGACAGAGCTACGAGCAGTACTTC.